The T cell receptor (beta chain) under discussion was sequenced for a study of regulatory T cells in long-lasting Graves disease. Germline CDR1 and CDR2: SEHNR and FQNEAQ (reference sequence). The CDR3 contains 15 residues. This clonotype was seen a few times. A junction boundary mismatches the germline segment, possibly from a read error. The time point here: newly diagnosed GD, antithyroid drugs for less than 3 months. Researchers made the TCR library from RNA that was extracted from PBMCs. In building TCR beta libraries, iRepertoire HTBI primers were used together with Arm-PCR of CDR3 regions. TCRdb redid the calling of the multiplex PCR reads with MiXCR, one entry per CDR3 protein. The sample has 450,000 to 650,000 distinct CDR3 sequences, about 16% seen once. The same sample was also used in a study of T cells in Graves' hyperthyroidism and ophthalmopathy. That paper adds: Most thyroid-expanded clonotypes above 0.001 were also found in blood.

This TCR derives from a woman aged 40-60 years with Graves disease. The input for sequencing was peripheral blood mononuclear cells (PBMCs), taken at new diagnosis, from a patient treated with antithyroid drugs. The chain is built from TRBV7-9 and TRBJ1-5; D unclear. The CDR3 loop is CTSSLGVHSDQPQHF. The CDR3, as DNA: TGTACCAGCAGCCTCGGGGTCCATTCAGATCAGCCCCAGCATTTT.